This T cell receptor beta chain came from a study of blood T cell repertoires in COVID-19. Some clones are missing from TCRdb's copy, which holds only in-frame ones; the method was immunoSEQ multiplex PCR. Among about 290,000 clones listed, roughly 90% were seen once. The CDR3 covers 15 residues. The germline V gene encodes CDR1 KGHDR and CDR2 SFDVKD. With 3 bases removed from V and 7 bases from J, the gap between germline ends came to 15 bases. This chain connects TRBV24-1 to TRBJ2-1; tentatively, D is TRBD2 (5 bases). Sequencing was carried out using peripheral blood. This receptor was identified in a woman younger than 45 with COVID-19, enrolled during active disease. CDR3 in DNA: TGTGCCACCAGTGATGCGGGCCCAATGACAAATGAGCAGTTCTTC. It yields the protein CATSDAGPMTNEQFF.